This T cell receptor (beta chain) is from a study of control samples from healthy donors and cancer patients. Profiling relied on immunoSEQ multiplex PCR, and the TCRdb table lists in-frame clones only, not all of them. The sample has about 58,000 clones; around 95% are singletons. The CDR3 is 12 residues long. V lost 1 base and J lost 6, with 6 bases in between. CDR1 and CDR2 (germline): SGHTA, FQGNSA. The sequencing sample was made of blood. The genes are TRBV7-2 and TRBJ1-2; D remains ambiguous. This sequence originates from a man aged 30 to 45 in good health. In DNA form, the CDR3 reads TGTGCCAGCAGCTTAGGAGGCGATGGCTACACCTTC. Protein: CASSLGGDGYTF.